A selection of T cell receptor beta chains follows, all from one sample in a study of blood T cells in healthy people across ages. Each CDR3 protein is one row after TCRdb ran MiXCR on the 5' RACE reads. Found here are about 540,000 distinct CDR3 sequences, approximately 25% of them singletons; the top ten hold roughly 9%. The sample was also linked to a second study, of T cells of mothers and their children.

Sequenced material: blood. These TCRs come from a boy aged 10-17 years in good health. Each CDR3 is given with its conserved first and last residue. A D gene is named only where the DNA matches it firmly. Size is omitted from some rows. Given values are once, few, many or a class for expanded clones.

size	V	J	D	CDR3	DNA
-	TRBV7-2	TRBJ2-5	TRBD1	CASSRTGLGETRYF	TGTGCCAGCAGCCGGACAGGGCTAGGGGAGACCCGGTACTTC
-	TRBV7-2	TRBJ2-3	-	CASSLTPSYHTQYF	TGTGCCAGCAGCTTAACCCCTAGCTATCATACGCAGTATTTT
-	TRBV7-9	TRBJ1-1	-	CASGIGVNTEAFF	TGTGCCAGCGGAATCGGGGTGAACACTGAAGCTTTCTTT
few	TRBV4-2	TRBJ2-2	-	CASSQDRTGNTGELFF	TGTGCCAGCAGCCAAGACCGGACTGGGAACACCGGGGAGCTGTTTTTT
few	TRBV20-1	TRBJ2-7	TRBD2	CSASGLAEKTYEQYF	TGCAGTGCTAGCGGACTAGCGGAGAAGACCTACGAGCAGTACTTC
few	TRBV7-9	TRBJ2-1	-	CASSPLASDEQFF	TGTGCCAGCAGCCCGCTAGCTTCGGATGAGCAGTTCTTC
-	TRBV5-6	TRBJ2-5	TRBD1	CASSFRRTGKNPTYEQCF	TGTGCCAGCAGCTTTCGAAGGACAGGGAAAAACCCGACCTACGAGCAGTGCTTC
-	TRBV28	TRBJ2-5	TRBD2	CASSSFPGGGETQYF	TGTGCCAGCAGTTCTTTCCCGGGAGGGGGAGAGACCCAGTACTTC
few	TRBV4-3	TRBJ2-2	TRBD2	CASSPLAGGPSGELFF	TGCGCCAGCAGCCCTTTAGCGGGGGGGCCTTCTGGGGAGCTGTTTTTT
-	TRBV6-6	TRBJ2-5	-	CASSYRVEHQQETQYF	TGTGCCAGCAGTTACAGGGTGGAACACCAACAAGAGACCCAGTACTTC
few	TRBV18	TRBJ2-5	-	CASSHYQETQYF	TGTGCCAGCTCACACTACCAAGAGACCCAGTACTTC
few	TRBV25-1	TRBJ2-1	TRBD2	CASSESGSGRYNEQFF	TGTGCCAGCAGTGAATCTGGTAGCGGGAGGTACAATGAGCAGTTCTTC
many	TRBV6-1	TRBJ2-3	TRBD1	CASSEGGTGSDTQYF	TGTGCCAGCAGTGAAGGGGGGACAGGGTCAGATACGCAGTATTTT
few	TRBV12-3/TRBV12-4	TRBJ2-1	-	CASSFVATYGEQFF	TGTGCCAGCAGTTTTGTGGCCACATACGGTGAGCAGTTCTTC
once	TRBV4-3	TRBJ1-2	-	CASSQDGVGVNYGYTF	TGCGCCAGCAGCCAAGACGGCGTAGGAGTGAACTATGGCTACACCTTC
-	TRBV4-3	TRBJ1-1	TRBD1	CASSQGTGGGPEAFF	TGCGCCAGCAGCCAAGGGACAGGGGGCGGACCTGAAGCTTTCTTT
-	TRBV2	TRBJ2-3	TRBD2	CASPQPSGRADTQYF	TGTGCCAGCCCCCAACCTAGCGGGAGGGCAGATACGCAGTATTTT
few	TRBV2	TRBJ2-4	TRBD1	CASSRRDRLPLAKNIQYF	TGTGCCAGCAGCCGCCGGGACAGGCTTCCTTTAGCCAAAAACATTCAGTACTTC
-	TRBV4-1	TRBJ2-3	-	CASSQDTLTDTQYF	TGCGCCAGCAGCCAAGACACTCTCACAGATACGCAGTATTTT
-	TRBV18	TRBJ2-7	-	CASSGRGDILSHEQYF	TGTGCCAGCTCCGGAAGGGGCGATATCCTTAGCCACGAGCAGTACTTC
-	TRBV7-9	TRBJ1-6	-	CASSSPGTRGSPLHF	TGTGCCAGCAGCTCACCCGGGACAAGAGGTTCACCCCTCCACTTT
-	TRBV4-3	TRBJ2-3	-	CASSREPGGTDTQYF	TGCGCCAGCAGCCGAGAACCGGGTGGCACAGATACGCAGTATTTT
-	TRBV28	TRBJ1-3	-	CASSLAQGTAGNTIYF	TGTGCCAGCAGTTTAGCTCAGGGGACCGCCGGAAACACCATATATTTT
few	TRBV7-2	TRBJ2-3	TRBD2	CASSLQGLAVSDTQYF	TGTGCCAGCAGCTTACAAGGACTAGCGGTATCAGATACGCAGTATTTT
-	TRBV7-2	TRBJ2-7	-	CASSLAAGTAYEQYF	TGTGCCAGCAGCTTAGCCGCGGGAACAGCCTACGAGCAGTACTTC
few	TRBV4-3	TRBJ1-3	-	CASSPYLDNSGNTIYF	TGCGCCAGCAGCCCTTACTTAGACAACTCTGGAAACACCATATATTTT
few	TRBV20-1	TRBJ2-2	-	CSAKGQGLQAGGPDTGELFF	TGCAGTGCTAAGGGACAGGGTCTTCAGGCGGGAGGGCCCGACACCGGGGAGCTGTTTTTT
-	TRBV6-5	TRBJ2-4	TRBD2	CASKGTSSAKNIQYF	TGTGCCAGCAAGGGGACTAGCAGCGCCAAAAACATTCAGTACTTC
few	TRBV6-6	TRBJ2-7	-	CASSTGTSSSYEQYF	TGTGCCAGCAGCACAGGGACCTCGAGCTCCTACGAGCAGTACTTC
-	TRBV29-1	TRBJ1-3	-	CSVEEVGNTIYF	TGCAGCGTTGAGGAGGTGGGAAACACCATATATTTT
-	TRBV20-1	TRBJ1-2	-	CSAREALRNLNYGYTF	TGCAGTGCTAGAGAGGCACTCCGGAACCTTAACTATGGCTACACCTTC
few	TRBV20-1	TRBJ2-3	TRBD2	CSAIAGITSTDTQYF	TGCAGTGCTATAGCGGGGATAACTAGCACAGATACGCAGTATTTT
few	TRBV27	TRBJ2-5	-	CASRSGGLALSGTQYF	TGTGCCAGCAGATCCGGCGGGTTGGCCTTATCGGGGACCCAGTACTTC
-	TRBV9	TRBJ2-7	-	CASSVERWGVNEQYF	TGTGCCAGCAGCGTAGAAAGGTGGGGGGTGAACGAGCAGTACTTC
-	TRBV7-3	TRBJ2-5	TRBD1	CASSSTGAGSETQYF	TGTGCCAGCAGTTCCACAGGGGCTGGTTCGGAGACCCAGTACTTC
many	TRBV7-3	TRBJ1-4	-	CASSLTTTNEKLFF	TGTGCCAGCAGCTTGACAACAACTAATGAAAAACTGTTTTTT
-	TRBV5-1	TRBJ2-5	TRBD1	CASSPIPGQQETQYF	TGCGCCAGCAGCCCCATCCCGGGACAGCAAGAGACCCAGTACTTC
-	TRBV6-6	TRBJ2-1	TRBD2	CASSDSGSYNEQFF	TGTGCCAGCAGCGATAGCGGGTCCTACAATGAGCAGTTCTTC
-	TRBV11-2	TRBJ2-1	-	CASSTRTITLLYNEQFF	TGTGCCAGCAGCACCCGGACTATTACCCTCCTCTACAATGAGCAGTTCTTC
once	TRBV28	TRBJ1-2	-	CASNKGIRGYGYTF	TGTGCCAGCAACAAGGGGATTCGAGGATATGGCTACACCTTC